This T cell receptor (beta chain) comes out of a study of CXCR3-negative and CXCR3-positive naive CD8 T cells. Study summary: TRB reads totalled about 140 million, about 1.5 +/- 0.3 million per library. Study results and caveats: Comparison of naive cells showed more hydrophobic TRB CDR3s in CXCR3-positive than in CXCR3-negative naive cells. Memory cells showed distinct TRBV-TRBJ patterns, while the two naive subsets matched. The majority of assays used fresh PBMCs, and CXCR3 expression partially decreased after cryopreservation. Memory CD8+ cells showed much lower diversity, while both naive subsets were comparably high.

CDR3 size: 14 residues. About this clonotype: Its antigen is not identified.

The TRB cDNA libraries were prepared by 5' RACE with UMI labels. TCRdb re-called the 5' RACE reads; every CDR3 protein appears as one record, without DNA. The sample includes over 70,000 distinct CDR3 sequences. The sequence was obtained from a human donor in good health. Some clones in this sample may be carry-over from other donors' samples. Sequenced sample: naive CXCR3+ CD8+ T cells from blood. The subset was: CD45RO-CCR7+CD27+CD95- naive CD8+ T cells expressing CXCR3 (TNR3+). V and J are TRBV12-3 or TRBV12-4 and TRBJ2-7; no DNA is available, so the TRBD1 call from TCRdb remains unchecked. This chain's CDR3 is CASSLERGSYEQYF.